This entry concerns a single T cell receptor beta chain. PCR used 60 Vbeta primers and 13 Jbeta primers. Sequencing was performed with immunoSEQ multiplex PCR; in TCRdb, only in-frame clones are kept and a portion is missing. The sample includes 200,000 to 300,000 clones, 82% of them seen just once. This sample is part of a study of cytomegalovirus exposure and HLA in healthy donors. The clonotype comes from a woman between 40 and 50 years old in good health and CMV-seropositive. The sample consisted of PBMCs.

Here the CDR3 DNA reads TGTGCCTGGAATACCGGGACAGGGAGCCACGAGCAGTACTTC. This sequence encodes CAWNTGTGSHEQYF. This chain uses TRBV30 with TRBJ2-7; 9 nucleotides agree with TRBD1. V trimming: 4 bases; J trimming: 5 bases; junction bases outside the gene matches: 9. CDR1 is GTSNPN, CDR2 SVGIG, per germline (reference sequence). CDR3 length: 14 amino acids.